A single sample is the source of the 8 T cell receptor beta chains below, sequenced in a study of shared clonotypes between healthy human individuals. Some clones are missing from TCRdb's copy, which holds only in-frame ones; the method was immunoSEQ multiplex PCR. In the table there are 2,100,000 or so clones, 90% to 97% of which are singletons. Sequencing was done on a sample of naive CD4+ T cells sorted from blood. Subset given: CD45RA+ positively selected. These receptors originate from a man in his late teens or twenties in good health.

The CDR3 loop is CAWREPGTYGYTF. In DNA form, the CDR3 reads TGTGCCTGGAGGGAACCAGGGACCTATGGCTACACCTTC. The genes are TRBV30 and TRBJ1-2, with D perhaps matching TRBD1 (5 bases). This CDR3 has 13 residues. Germline CDR1 is GTSNPN and CDR2 is SVGIG (reference sequence). The germline V and J ends were trimmed by 3 bases and 4 bases, with 12 bases remaining between them.

This chain connects TRBV5-4 to TRBJ2-7; 11 nucleotides line up with TRBD1. The CDR3 contains 16 residues. V shed 2 bases, J shed 5 bases, and the junction held 9 bases outside the gene matches. The germline CDR1 and CDR2 sequences are SGHNT and YYREEE (reference sequence). CDR3 amino acids: CASSLSSGTGGNEQYF. In nucleotides, the CDR3 is TGTGCCAGCAGCTTATCCTCCGGGACAGGGGGTAACGAGCAGTACTTC. Drawing the rest from reference TRBV5-4 and TRBJ2-7, the complete variable domain is ETGVTQSPTHLIKTRGQQVTLRCSSQSGHNTVSWYQQALGQGPQFIFQYYREEENGRGNFPPRFSGLQFPNYSSELNVNALELDDSALYLCASSLSSGTGGNEQYFGPGTRLTVT.

This chain joins TRBV30 and TRBJ1-4; D remains unclear. CDR3 length equals 13 residues. With 5 bases removed from V and 7 bases from J, the gap between germline ends came to 14 bases. The germline V gene encodes CDR1 GTSNPN and CDR2 SVGIG (reference sequence). CDR3 bases: TGTGCCTGGGACTCCCAAGGAGGTGAAAAACTGTTTTTT. Amino acids: CAWDSQGGEKLFF.

The chain is built from TRBV12-5 and TRBJ1-3, with D possibly matching TRBD1 (6 bases). V was clipped by 6 bases and J by 0 bases, with 12 bases between them. The CDR3 runs 15 residues. CDR1 is LGHNT, CDR2 FRNRAP, per germline. The CDR3 DNA reads TGTGCTAGTGGACCAGGGGCTGTCTCTGGAAACACCATATATTTT. Translating it yields CASGPGAVSGNTIYF.

The V and J genes are TRBV19 and TRBJ1-3; D gene unclear. Germline CDR1 LNHDA, CDR2 SQIVND (reference sequence). The V end lost 5 bases, the J end lost 0 bases, and 14 bases lay between the germline ends. CDR3 size: 16 residues. CDR3 amino acids: CASSVEIQPSGNTIYF. In DNA form, the CDR3 reads TGTGCCAGTAGTGTGGAGATACAACCCTCTGGAAACACCATATATTTT.

CDR3 coding DNA: TGTGCCAGCAGTGGTAAATGGATTAGCAATCAGCCCCAGCATTTT. Protein sequence: CASSGKWISNQPQHF. The gene calls are TRBV6-1 and TRBJ1-5, with D uncertain. The ends were cut back, 4 bases at V and 0 bases at J, with 10 bases in the middle. This CDR3 has 15 amino acids. Germline CDR1 is MNHNS and CDR2 is SASEGT.

The J gene is TRBJ2-1, the V gene TRBV14; 11 bases map to TRBD2. This CDR3 is built from 17 residues. Unmatched junction bases numbered 7, after V lost 3 bases and J lost 3 bases. Germline CDR1 SGHDN, CDR2 FVKESK. The CDR3 region is CASSHLTSGTIYNEQFF. In nucleotides, the CDR3 is TGTGCCAGCAGCCATCTGACTAGCGGGACTATCTACAATGAGCAGTTCTTC.

The chain couples TRBV6-1 to TRBJ2-2, with a weak D call TRBD2 (7 bases). Germline V lookup: CDR1 MNHNS, CDR2 SASEGT. The V and J ends lost 10 bases and 6 bases respectively, with 18 bases between them. The length of the CDR3 is 14 residues. CDR3 sequence: CANKWGGLPGELFF. The CDR3 DNA reads TGTGCCAACAAATGGGGGGGGCTCCCCGGGGAGCTGTTTTTT.